Given below is one T cell receptor beta chain in context. Its cognate antigen is unknown. This CDR3 spans 14 amino acids. Losses at the gene ends were 0 bases for V and 1 base for J; bases not matched to a gene: 0. The germline V gene has CDR1 SGHTS and CDR2 YDEGEE. This PCR relied on a set of 60 Vbeta primers and 13 Jbeta primers. Only in-frame clones appear in the TCRdb table, and some are missing; sequencing was by immunoSEQ multiplex PCR. Its clone listing holds 65,000 to 95,000 clones. This specimen belongs to a study of cytomegalovirus exposure and HLA in healthy donors. Study-wide points: In an earlier analysis, in about 530 donors, most V segments appeared productive either ~87% or ~30% of the time. Researchers catalogued 164 TCR beta chains as cytomegalovirus-associated.

J is TRBJ1-1 and V is TRBV5-8, with 7 bases fitting TRBD1. Sequenced material: PBMCs. The origin of this receptor is a man between 25 and 39 years old in good health and CMV-seronegative. The CDR3, as DNA: TGTGCCAGCAGCTTGGAGGGGGCGAACACTGAAGCTTTCTTT. Its protein is CASSLEGANTEAFF.